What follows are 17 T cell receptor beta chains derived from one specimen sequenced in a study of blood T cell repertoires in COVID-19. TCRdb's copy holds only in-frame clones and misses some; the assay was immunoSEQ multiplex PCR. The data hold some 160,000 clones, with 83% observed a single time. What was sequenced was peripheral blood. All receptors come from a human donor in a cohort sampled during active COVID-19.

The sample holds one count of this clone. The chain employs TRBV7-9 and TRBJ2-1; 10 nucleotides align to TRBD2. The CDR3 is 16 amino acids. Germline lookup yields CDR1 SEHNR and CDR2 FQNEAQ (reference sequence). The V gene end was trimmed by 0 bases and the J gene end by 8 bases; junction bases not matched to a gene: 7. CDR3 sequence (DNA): TGTGCCAGCAGCTTAGCCTCTAGCGGGGGCGGGGATGAGCAGTTCTTC. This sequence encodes CASSLASSGGGDEQFF.

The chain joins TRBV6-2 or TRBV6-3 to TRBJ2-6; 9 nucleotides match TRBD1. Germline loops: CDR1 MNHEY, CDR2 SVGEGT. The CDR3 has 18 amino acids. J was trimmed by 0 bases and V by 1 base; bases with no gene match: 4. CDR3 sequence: CASSYLGQGSSGANVLTF. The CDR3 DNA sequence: TGTGCCAGCAGTTACTTAGGACAGGGGTCCTCTGGGGCCAACGTCCTGACTTTC.

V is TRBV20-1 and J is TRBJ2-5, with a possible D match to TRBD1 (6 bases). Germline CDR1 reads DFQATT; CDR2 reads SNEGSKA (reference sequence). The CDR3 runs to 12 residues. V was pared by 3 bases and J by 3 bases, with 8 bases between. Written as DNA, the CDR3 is TGCAGTGCTAGTACAGGGAAAGAGACCCAGTACTTC. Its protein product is CSASTGKETQYF.

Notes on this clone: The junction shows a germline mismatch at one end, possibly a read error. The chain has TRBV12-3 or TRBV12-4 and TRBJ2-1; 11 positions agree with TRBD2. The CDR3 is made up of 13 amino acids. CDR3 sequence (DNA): TGTGCCAGCAGCTTAGCGGGGGGGGATGAGCAGTTCTTC. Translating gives CASSLAGGDEQFF.

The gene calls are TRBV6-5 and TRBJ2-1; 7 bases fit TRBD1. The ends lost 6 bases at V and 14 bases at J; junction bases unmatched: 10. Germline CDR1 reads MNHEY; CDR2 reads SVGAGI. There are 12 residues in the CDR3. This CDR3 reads CASRHPTGTEFF. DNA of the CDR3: TGTGCCAGCAGACACCCCACCGGGACAGAGTTCTTC.

CDR3 region: CASSIQGQGNSPLHF. The CDR3 DNA reads TGTGCCAGCAGCATCCAGGGACAGGGGAATTCACCCCTCCACTTT. V gene TRBV7-2 combines with J gene TRBJ1-6; 10 bases map to TRBD1. The CDR3 covers 15 residues. The germline V gene has CDR1 SGHTA and CDR2 FQGNSA. V gave up 5 bases and J gave up 7 bases; unmatched junction bases: 5.

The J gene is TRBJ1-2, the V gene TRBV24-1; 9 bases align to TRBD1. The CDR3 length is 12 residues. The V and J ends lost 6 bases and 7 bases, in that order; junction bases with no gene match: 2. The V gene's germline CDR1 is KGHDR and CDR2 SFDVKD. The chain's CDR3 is CATSTGGFGYTF. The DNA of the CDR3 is TGTGCCACCAGTACAGGGGGCTTTGGCTACACCTTC.

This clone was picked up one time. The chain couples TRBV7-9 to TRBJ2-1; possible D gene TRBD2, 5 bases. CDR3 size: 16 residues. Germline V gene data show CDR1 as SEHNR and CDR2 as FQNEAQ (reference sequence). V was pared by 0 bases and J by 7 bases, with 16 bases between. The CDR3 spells CASSLARADPLNEQFF. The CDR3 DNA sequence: TGTGCCAGCAGCTTAGCGCGAGCGGACCCGTTGAATGAGCAGTTCTTC.

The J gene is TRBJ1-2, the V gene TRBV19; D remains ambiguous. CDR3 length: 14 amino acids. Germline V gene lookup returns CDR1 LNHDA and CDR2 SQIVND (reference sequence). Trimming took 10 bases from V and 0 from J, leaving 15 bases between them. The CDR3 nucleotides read TGTGCCACCCTTAGACAATCTTCTAACTATGGCTACACCTTC. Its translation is CATLRQSSNYGYTF. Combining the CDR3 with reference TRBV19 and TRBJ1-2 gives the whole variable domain DGGITQSPKYLFRKEGQNVTLSCEQNLNHDAMYWYRQDPGQGLRLIYYSQIVNDFQKGDIAEGYSVSREKKESFPLTVTSAQKNPTAFYLCATLRQSSNYGYTFGSGTRLTVV.

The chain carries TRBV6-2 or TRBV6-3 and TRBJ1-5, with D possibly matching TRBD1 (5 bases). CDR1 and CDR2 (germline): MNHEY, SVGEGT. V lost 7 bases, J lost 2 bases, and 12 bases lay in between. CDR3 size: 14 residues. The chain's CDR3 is CASTPGGGNQPQHF. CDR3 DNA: TGTGCCAGCACCCCCGGGGGGGGCAATCAGCCCCAGCATTTT.

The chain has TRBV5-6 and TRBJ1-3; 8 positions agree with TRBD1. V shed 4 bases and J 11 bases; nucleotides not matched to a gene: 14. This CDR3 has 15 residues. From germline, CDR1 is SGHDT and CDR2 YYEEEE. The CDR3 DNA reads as TGTGCCAGCAGCCCGGGACAGGTCTCTCGGTTTGCCATATATTTT. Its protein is CASSPGQVSRFAIYF.

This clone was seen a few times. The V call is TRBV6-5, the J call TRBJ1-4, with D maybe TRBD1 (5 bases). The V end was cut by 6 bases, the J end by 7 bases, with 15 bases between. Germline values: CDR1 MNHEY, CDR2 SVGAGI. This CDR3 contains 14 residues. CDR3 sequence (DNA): TGTGCCAGCAGACCAGGCAGGGAGGCTGAAAAACTGTTTTTT. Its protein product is CASRPGREAEKLFF.

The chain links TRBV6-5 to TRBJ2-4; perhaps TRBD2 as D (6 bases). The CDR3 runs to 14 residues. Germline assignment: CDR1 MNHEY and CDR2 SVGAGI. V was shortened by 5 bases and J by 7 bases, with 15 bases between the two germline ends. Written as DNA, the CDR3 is TGTGCCAGCAGTCGCCGCGGGGTGGGTAACATTCAGTACTTC. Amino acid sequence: CASSRRGVGNIQYF.

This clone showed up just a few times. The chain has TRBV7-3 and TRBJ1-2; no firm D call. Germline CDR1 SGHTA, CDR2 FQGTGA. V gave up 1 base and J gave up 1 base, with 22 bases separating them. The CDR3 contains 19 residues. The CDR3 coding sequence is TGTGCCAGCAGCTTAAACCCCCTTCTAGCCAGACCTTTTAACTATGGCTACACCTTC. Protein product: CASSLNPLLARPFNYGYTF.

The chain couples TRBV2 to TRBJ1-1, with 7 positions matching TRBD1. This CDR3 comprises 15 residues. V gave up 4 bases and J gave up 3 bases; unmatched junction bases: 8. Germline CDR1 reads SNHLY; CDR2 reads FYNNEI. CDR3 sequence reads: CASSGHRGKDTEAFF. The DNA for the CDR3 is TGTGCCAGCAGTGGTCACAGGGGAAAGGACACTGAAGCTTTCTTT.

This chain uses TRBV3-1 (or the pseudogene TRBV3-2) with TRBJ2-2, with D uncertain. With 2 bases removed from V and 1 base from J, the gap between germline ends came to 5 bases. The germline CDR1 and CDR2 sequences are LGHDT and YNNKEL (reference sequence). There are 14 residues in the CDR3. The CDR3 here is CASSQRGNTGELFF. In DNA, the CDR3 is TGTGCCAGCAGCCAACGAGGGAACACCGGGGAGCTGTTTTTT.

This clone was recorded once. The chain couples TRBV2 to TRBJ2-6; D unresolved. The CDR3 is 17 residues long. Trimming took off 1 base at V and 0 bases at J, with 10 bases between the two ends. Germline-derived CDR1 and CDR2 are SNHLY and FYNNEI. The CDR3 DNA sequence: TGTGCCAGCAGTGAAGACATACTACTCTCTGGGGCCAACGTCCTGACTTTC. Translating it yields CASSEDILLSGANVLTF.